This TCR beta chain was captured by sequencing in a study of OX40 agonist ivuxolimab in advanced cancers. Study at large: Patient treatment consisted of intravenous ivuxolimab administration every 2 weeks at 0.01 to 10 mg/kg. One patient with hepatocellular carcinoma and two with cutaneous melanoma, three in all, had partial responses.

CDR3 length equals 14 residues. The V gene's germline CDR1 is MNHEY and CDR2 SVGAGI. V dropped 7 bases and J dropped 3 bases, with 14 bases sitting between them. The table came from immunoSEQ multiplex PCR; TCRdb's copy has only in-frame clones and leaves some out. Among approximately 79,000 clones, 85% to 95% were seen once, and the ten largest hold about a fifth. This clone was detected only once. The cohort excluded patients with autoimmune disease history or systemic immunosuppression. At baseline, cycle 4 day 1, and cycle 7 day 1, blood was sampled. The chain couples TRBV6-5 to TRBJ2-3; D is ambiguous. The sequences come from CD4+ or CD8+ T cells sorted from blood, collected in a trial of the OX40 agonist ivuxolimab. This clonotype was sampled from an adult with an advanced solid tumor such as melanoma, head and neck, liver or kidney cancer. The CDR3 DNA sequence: TGTGCCAGCACCCAGTATAGGGAAACAGATACGCAGTATTTT. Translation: CASTQYRETDTQYF.